Detailed here is one TCR beta chain. Its antigen is currently unknown. The observed sequence ends 3 residues before the CDR3 terminus, with the missing tail filled in from the germline J gene. This sample is drawn from a study of T cells in women clearing cervical HPV infection. Findings and limits, study-wide: CIN3+ cases had significantly higher TCR richness than controls; evenness did not differ.

Data came from immunoSEQ multiplex PCR; TCRdb stores just in-frame clones and leaves some out. Here the sample table reports 35,000 to 45,000 clones. V was pared by 6 bases and J by 1 base, with 11 bases of the junction left unmatched. The CDR3 length is 17 residues. Germline V gene sequence: CDR1 SGHVS, CDR2 FNYEAQ. Material for sequencing was blood buffy coat. This chain uses TRBV7-6 with TRBJ2-1; 8 bases map to TRBD2. This TCR derives from a woman between 18 and 69 years old with a cervical HPV16 infection that either progressed to CIN3+ or cleared (not recorded which). The CDR3 bases that were read are TGTGCCAGCAGTAACCCATTGAGCGGGGGATCCTACAATGAG. This translates into CASSNPLSGGSYNE. The CDR3 as a whole reads CASSNPLSGGSYNEQFF.